The present T cell receptor beta chain was sequenced within a study of T cell responses to AZD1222 COVID-19 vaccine. General study findings and limits: CD4 TCRs linked to vaccination spanned spike, dominating at 160-218 and 743-854. Donors in the cohort were predominantly white British and more often female, and clonal diversity was possibly underestimated.

Per germline, CDR1 MNHNY and CDR2 SVGAGI (reference sequence). Losses at the gene ends were 6 bases for V and 5 bases for J; bases not matched to a gene: 6. The CDR3 is 13 residues long. Comments on this clone: Its specificity is not known.

Here immunoSEQ multiplex PCR was the method, and the copy in TCRdb shows in-frame clones only, minus some. The sample consists of approximately 150,000 clones, over 80% of them appearing once. The sequence was collected from an adult who received the AZD1222 COVID-19 vaccine. The sample in question was peripheral blood, obtained 28 days after the second AZD1222 dose. The rearrangement links TRBV6-6 to TRBJ2-5; 7 nucleotides agree with TRBD1. CDR3 nucleotides: TGTGCCAGCAGACTGACAGGGATCGAGACCCAGTACTTC. Encoded protein: CASRLTGIETQYF.